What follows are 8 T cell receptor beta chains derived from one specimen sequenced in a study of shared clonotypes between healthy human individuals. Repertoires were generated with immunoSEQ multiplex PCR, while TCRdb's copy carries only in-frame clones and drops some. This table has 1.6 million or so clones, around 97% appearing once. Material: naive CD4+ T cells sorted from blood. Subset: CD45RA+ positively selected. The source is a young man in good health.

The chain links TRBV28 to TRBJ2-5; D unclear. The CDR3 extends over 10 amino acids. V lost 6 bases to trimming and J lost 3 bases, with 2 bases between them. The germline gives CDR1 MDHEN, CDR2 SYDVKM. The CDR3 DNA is TGTGCCAGCAGGAAAGAGACCCAGTACTTC. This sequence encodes CASRKETQYF.

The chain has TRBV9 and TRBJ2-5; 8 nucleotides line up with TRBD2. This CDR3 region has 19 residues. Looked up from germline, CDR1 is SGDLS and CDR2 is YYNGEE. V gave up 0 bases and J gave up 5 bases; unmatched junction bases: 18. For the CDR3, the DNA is TGTGCCAGCAGCGTAGAATTTAGAGCGGGAGCAGGTGTCCTTGAGACCCAGTACTTC. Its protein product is CASSVEFRAGAGVLETQYF. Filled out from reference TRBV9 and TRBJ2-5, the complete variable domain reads DSGVTQTPKHLITATGQRVTLRCSPRSGDLSVYWYQQSLDQGLQFLIQYYNGEERAKGNILERFSAQQFPDLHSELNLSSLELGDSALYFCASSVEFRAGAGVLETQYFGPGTRLLVL.

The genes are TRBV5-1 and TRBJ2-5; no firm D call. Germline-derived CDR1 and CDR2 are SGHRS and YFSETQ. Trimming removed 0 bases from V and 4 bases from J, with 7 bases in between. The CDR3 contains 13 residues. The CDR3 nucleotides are TGCGCCAGCAGCTTGGATGGACCAGAGACCCAGTACTTC. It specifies CASSLDGPETQYF.

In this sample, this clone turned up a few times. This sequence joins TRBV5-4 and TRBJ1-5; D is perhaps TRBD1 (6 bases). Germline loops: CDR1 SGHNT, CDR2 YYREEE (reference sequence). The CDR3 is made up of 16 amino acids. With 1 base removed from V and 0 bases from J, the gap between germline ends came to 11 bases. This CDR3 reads CASSLTGRHSNQPQHF. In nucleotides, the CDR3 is TGTGCCAGCAGCTTGACAGGGAGGCATAGCAATCAGCCCCAGCATTTT.

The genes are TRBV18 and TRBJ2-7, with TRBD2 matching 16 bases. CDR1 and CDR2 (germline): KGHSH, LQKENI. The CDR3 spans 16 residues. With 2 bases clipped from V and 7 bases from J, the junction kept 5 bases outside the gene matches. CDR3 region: CASSPKGLAGGLEQYF. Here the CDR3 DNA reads TGTGCCAGCTCACCAAAGGGACTAGCGGGAGGGCTTGAGCAGTACTTC.

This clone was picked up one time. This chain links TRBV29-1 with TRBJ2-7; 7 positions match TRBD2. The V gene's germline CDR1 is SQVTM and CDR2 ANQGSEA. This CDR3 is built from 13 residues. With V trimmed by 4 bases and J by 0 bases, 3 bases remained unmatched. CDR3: CSVGTRSSYEQYF. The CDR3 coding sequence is TGCAGCGTTGGGACTAGGAGCTCCTACGAGCAGTACTTC.

CDR3 nucleotide sequence: TGTGCCAGCAGCGTAGGAGCTGCGGGGGGTAATGAGCAGTTCTTC. Translation gives CASSVGAAGGNEQFF. V is TRBV9 and J is TRBJ2-1; TRBD2 agrees at 8 bases. The CDR3 consists of 15 residues. The V and J ends lost 0 bases and 7 bases, in that order; junction bases with no gene match: 6. Germline-derived CDR1 and CDR2 are SGDLS and YYNGEE.

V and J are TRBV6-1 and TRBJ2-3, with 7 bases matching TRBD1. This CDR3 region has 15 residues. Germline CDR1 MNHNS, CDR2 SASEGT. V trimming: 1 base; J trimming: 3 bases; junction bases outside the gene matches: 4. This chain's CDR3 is CASSEDATGTDTQYF. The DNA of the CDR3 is TGTGCCAGCAGTGAAGATGCGACAGGGACAGATACGCAGTATTTT.